The source of this TCR beta chain is a study of Ad26.COV2.S vaccination and SARS-CoV-2 variants. Study-level findings and limits: Recipients given vaccine exceeded placebo recipients in spike-specific TCR breadth. Non-spike TCR breadth did not differ much between vaccine and placebo recipients.

Trimming removed 3 bases from V and 3 bases from J, with 9 bases in between. Per the germline V gene, CDR1 is SGHVS and CDR2 is FQNEAQ. The CDR3 is 14 residues long. As to this clone: Antigen specificity is unknown.

The table came from immunoSEQ multiplex PCR; TCRdb's copy has only in-frame clones and leaves some out. The sample has about 180,000 clones; approximately 90% are singletons. The sequences come from peripheral blood, collected after recovery from COVID-19. The receptor was derived from a human donor who had recovered from COVID-19. This sequence joins TRBV7-8 and TRBJ1-5; D is unclear. Written as DNA, the CDR3 is TGTGCCAGCAGCTTTACAGAGCTCAATCAGCCCCAGCATTTT. Amino acid sequence: CASSFTELNQPQHF.